Presented here are 9 T cell receptor beta chains from one specimen sequenced in a study of siplizumab effects on memory and regulatory T cells. TCRdb's table, derived via immunoSEQ multiplex PCR, lists solely in-frame clones and lacks some. The sample carries some 64,000 clones, 79% recorded once. Sequencing used memory CD4+ T cells sorted from blood. Receptors were obtained from a human donor in good health.

The chain is built from TRBV5-1 and TRBJ2-5; D is perhaps TRBD1 or TRBD2 (6 bases each). Trimming cost V 4 bases and J 5 bases, with 18 bases left between them. Germline V CDR1 and CDR2: SGHRS, YFSETQ. The CDR3 loop spans 15 amino acids. The CDR3 coding sequence is TGCGCCAGCAGCGAGACGGGGGCACCGATGGAGACCCAGTACTTC. It yields the protein CASSETGAPMETQYF.

The chain recombines TRBV9 with TRBJ2-3, with 9 bases lining up with TRBD2. The length of the CDR3 is 15 residues. CDR1 is SGDLS, CDR2 YYNGEE, per germline. V was pared by 3 bases and J by 5 bases, with 7 bases of the junction left unmatched. CDR3 sequence (DNA): TGTGCCAGCAGCGGGGGACTAGCCCGAGGAGATACGCAGTATTTT. Translation gives CASSGGLARGDTQYF.

This clone occurred once. V usage is TRBV7-6 and J usage is TRBJ2-3; 8 positions agree with TRBD2. The CDR3 has 17 amino acids. After removal of 2 bases from V and 3 bases from J, the junction contained 10 bases not matched to a gene. Germline assignment: CDR1 SGHVS and CDR2 FNYEAQ. The CDR3 here is CASSLRPDGGATDTQYF. The CDR3 nucleotides read TGTGCCAGCAGCTTACGGCCCGACGGGGGGGCAACAGATACGCAGTATTTT.

The gene calls are TRBV15 and TRBJ2-2; 12 nucleotides agree with TRBD1. The V segment lost 5 bases and the J segment 1 base; nucleotides outside the gene matches: 14. From germline, CDR1 is LNHNV and CDR2 YYDKDF (reference sequence). The CDR3 covers 20 residues. The CDR3: CATSRDRGQELGGNTGELFF. The CDR3 DNA reads TGTGCCACCAGCCGGGACAGGGGGCAGGAACTAGGAGGGAACACCGGGGAGCTGTTTTTT.

This chain connects TRBV5-6 to TRBJ2-3, with 9 bases fitting TRBD1. Germline trimming cut 4 bases from V and 3 bases from J; bases unmatched to any gene: 6. Germline loops: CDR1 SGHDT, CDR2 YYEEEE. The CDR3 has 15 amino acids. CDR3 sequence reads: CASSKDRGATDTQYF. In DNA, the CDR3 is TGTGCCAGCAGCAAGGACAGGGGAGCGACAGATACGCAGTATTTT. Complete variable domain (other parts from reference TRBV5-6 and TRBJ2-3): DAGVTQSPTHLIKTRGQQVTLRCSPKSGHDTVSWYQQALGQGPQFIFQYYEEEERQRGNFPDRFSGHQFPNYSSELNVNALLLGDSALYLCASSKDRGATDTQYFGPGTRLTVL.

This rearrangement joins TRBV18 to TRBJ2-2; the D gene could be TRBD1 or TRBD2 (5 bases each). The V gene lost 6 bases and the J gene lost 1 base, with 12 bases spanning the gap. Germline V CDR1 and CDR2: KGHSH, LQKENI. This CDR3 has 15 residues. The CDR3 here is CASSTGPQNTGELFF. In DNA form, the CDR3 reads TGTGCCAGCTCGACGGGACCCCAGAACACCGGGGAGCTGTTTTTT.

The rearrangement links TRBV7-2 to TRBJ2-3; D uncertain. Trimming took 7 bases from V and 0 from J, leaving 8 bases between them. CDR3 length: 13 residues. The V gene's germline CDR1 is SGHTA and CDR2 FQGNSA. CDR3 sequence (DNA): TGTGCCAGCACCCGATCCAGCACAGATACGCAGTATTTT. As protein: CASTRSSTDTQYF.

The gene calls are TRBV12-5 and TRBJ2-5, with a tentative D call TRBD1 (6 bases). The CDR3 covers 15 residues. Germline values: CDR1 LGHNT, CDR2 FRNRAP. Trimming took off 1 base at V and 3 bases at J, with 12 bases between the two ends. The CDR3 loop reads CASGLGQVLEETQYF. The CDR3 nucleotides are TGTGCTAGTGGTTTGGGACAGGTTCTGGAAGAGACCCAGTACTTC.

This clone was observed a few times. The chain employs TRBV11-2 and TRBJ1-4; 8 bases align to TRBD1. The CDR3 runs 17 residues. The germline V gene has CDR1 SGHAT and CDR2 FQNNGV. With V trimmed by 5 bases and J by 8 bases, 16 bases remained unmatched. The DNA for the CDR3 is TGTGCCAGCAGCCCCCAGGGGGCCCAGGGTTTGTTCGAAAAACTGTTTTTT. Its translation is CASSPQGAQGLFEKLFF.